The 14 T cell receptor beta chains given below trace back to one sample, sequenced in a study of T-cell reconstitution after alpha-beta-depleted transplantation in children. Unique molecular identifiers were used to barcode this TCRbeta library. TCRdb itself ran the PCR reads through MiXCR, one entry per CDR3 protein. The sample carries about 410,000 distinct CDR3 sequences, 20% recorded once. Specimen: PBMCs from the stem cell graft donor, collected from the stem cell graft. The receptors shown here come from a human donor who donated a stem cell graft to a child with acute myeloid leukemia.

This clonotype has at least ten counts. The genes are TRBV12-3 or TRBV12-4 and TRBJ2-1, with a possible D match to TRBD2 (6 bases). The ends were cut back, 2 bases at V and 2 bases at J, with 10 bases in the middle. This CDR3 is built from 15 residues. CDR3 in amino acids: CASSLRRDPYNEQFF. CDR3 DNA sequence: TGTGCCAGCAGTTTACGGCGGGATCCCTACAATGAGCAGTTCTTC.

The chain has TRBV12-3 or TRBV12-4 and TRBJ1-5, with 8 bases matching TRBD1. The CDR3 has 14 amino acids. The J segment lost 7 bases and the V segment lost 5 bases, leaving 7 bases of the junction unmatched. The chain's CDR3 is CASSPPGGRQPQHF. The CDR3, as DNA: TGTGCCAGCAGTCCTCCAGGGGGCAGGCAGCCCCAGCATTTT.

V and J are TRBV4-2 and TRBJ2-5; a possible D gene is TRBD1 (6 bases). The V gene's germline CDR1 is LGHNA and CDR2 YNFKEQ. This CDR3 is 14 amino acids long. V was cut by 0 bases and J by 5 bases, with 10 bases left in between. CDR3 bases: TGTGCCAGCAGCCAAGAGGGGGCAGTGGAGACCCAGTACTTC. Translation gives CASSQEGAVETQYF.

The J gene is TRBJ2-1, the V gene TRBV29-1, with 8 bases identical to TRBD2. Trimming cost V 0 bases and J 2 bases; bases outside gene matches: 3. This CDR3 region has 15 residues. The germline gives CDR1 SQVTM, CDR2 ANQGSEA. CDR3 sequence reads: CSVEDSGNPYNEQFF. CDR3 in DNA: TGCAGCGTTGAAGATAGCGGGAACCCCTACAATGAGCAGTTCTTC.

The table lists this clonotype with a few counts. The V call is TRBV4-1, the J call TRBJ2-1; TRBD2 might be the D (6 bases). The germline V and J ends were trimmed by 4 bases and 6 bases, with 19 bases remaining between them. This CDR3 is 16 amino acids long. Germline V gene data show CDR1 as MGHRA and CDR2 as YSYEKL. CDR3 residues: CASSLSLASLSNEQFF. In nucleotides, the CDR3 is TGCGCCAGCAGCCTTTCTCTAGCGTCCCTCTCCAATGAGCAGTTCTTC.

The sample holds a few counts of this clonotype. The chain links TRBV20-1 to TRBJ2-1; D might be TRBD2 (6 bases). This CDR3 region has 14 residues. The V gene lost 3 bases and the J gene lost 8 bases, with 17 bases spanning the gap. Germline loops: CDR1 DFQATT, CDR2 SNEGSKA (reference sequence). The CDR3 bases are TGCAGTGCTAGGCCCAACCCGGGCGGGGATGAGCAGTTCTTC. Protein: CSARPNPGGDEQFF.

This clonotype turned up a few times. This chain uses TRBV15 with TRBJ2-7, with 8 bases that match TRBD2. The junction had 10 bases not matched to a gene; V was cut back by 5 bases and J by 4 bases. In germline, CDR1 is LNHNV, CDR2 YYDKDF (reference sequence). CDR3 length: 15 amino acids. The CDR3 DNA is TGTGCCACCAGCGGACCGGGACTAGGGATATACGAGCAGTACTTC. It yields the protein CATSGPGLGIYEQYF.

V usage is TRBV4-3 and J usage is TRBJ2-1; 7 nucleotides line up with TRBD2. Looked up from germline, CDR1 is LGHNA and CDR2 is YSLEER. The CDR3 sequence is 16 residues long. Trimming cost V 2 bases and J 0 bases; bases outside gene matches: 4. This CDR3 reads CASSQWGGSSYNEQFF. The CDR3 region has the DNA TGCGCCAGCAGCCAATGGGGGGGTTCCTCCTACAATGAGCAGTTCTTC.

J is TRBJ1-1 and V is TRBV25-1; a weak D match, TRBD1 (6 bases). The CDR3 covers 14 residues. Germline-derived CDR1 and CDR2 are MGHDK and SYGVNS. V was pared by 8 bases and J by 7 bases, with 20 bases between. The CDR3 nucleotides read TGTGCCAGCGGCGGAAGGGGGGGCAGTGTTGAAGCTTTCTTT. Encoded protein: CASGGRGGSVEAFF.

CDR3 nucleotide sequence: TGTGCCAGCAGTACGGTGGGTGAGCAGTTCTTC. Residues: CASSTVGEQFF. The V gene is TRBV12-3 or TRBV12-4, the J gene TRBJ2-1; D call uncertain. CDR3 length: 11 residues. Trimming left V 5 bases short and J 9 bases short, with 8 bases between.

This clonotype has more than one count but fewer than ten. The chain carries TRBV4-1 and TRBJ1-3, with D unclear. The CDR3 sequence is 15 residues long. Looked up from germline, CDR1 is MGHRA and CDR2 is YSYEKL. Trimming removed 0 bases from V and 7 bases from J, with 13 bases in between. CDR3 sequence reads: CASSQEVTSGNTIYF. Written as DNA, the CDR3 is TGCGCCAGCAGCCAAGAGGTGACATCGGGTAACACCATATATTTT.

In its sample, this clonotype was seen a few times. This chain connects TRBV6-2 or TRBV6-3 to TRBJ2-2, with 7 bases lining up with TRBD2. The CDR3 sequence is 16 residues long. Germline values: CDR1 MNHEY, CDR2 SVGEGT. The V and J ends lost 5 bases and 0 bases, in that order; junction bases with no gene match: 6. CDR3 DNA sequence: TGTGCCAGCAGTAAGCCGGGACTACCGAACACCGGGGAGCTGTTTTTT. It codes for CASSKPGLPNTGELFF.

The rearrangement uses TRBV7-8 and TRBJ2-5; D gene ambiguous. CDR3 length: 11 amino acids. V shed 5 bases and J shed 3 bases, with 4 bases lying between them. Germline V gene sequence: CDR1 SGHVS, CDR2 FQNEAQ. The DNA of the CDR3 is TGTGCCAGCAGCCCTAAAGAGACCCAGTACTTC. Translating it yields CASSPKETQYF.

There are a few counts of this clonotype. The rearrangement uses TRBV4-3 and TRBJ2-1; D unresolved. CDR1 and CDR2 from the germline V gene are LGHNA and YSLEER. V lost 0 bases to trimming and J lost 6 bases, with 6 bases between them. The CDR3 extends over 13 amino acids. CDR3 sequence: CASSQDSGNEQFF. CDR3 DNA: TGCGCCAGCAGCCAAGATTCCGGCAATGAGCAGTTCTTC.